This note documents a single TCR beta chain sequence. The target antigen is unknown. This specimen comes from a study of glioma-infiltrating T cells. Study in general: Dexamethasone exposure before glioma surgery was limited to six or fewer days.

Findings and caveats of the study: Only very few CDR3 sequences appeared in both tissue and blood. Above-expected tissue-blood divergence occurred in all gliomas, most in low-grade ones.

The iRepertoire nested amplicon-rescue multiplex PCR amplified TCR alpha and beta CDR3s from RNA. TCRdb reprocessed the multiplex PCR reads via MiXCR and lists one record per CDR3 protein. Of roughly 350,000 distinct CDR3 sequences listed, approximately 42% are singletons. The CDR3 runs to 14 residues. V was clipped by 5 bases and J by 7 bases, with 17 bases between them. Germline CDR1 reads SGHTA; CDR2 reads FQGNSA. The sequenced material came from glioma tissue, nonneoplastic brain tissue, or PBMCs (not recorded which). This clonotype was obtained from a human donor with low-grade glioma or glioblastoma, undergoing nonglioma brain surgery, or in good health (not recorded which). V is TRBV7-2 and J is TRBJ1-1; no firm D call. The DNA of the CDR3 is TGTGCCAGCAGCCCGGGCTCGGGCAGGTTTGAAGCTTTCTTT. Amino acid sequence: CASSPGSGRFEAFF.